The 10 T cell receptor beta chains given below trace back to one sample, sequenced in a study of blood T cells in healthy people across ages. Primed by a sample-barcoded 5' primer and a J-beta primer mix, a second PCR proceeded for about 6 to 11 cycles. TCRdb re-derived calls from the 5' RACE reads in MiXCR, one entry per CDR3 protein. The table has about 1.5 million distinct CDR3 sequences, approximately 38% seen once. The sample comprised blood. Receptors were obtained from a woman aged 18-29 years in good health.

J is TRBJ1-2 and V is TRBV20-1, with D perhaps TRBD1 (6 bases). The CDR3 is 14 amino acids. V was trimmed by 5 bases and J by 3 bases, leaving 16 bases between them. Germline CDR1 and CDR2: DFQATT and SNEGSKA (reference sequence). CDR3 nucleotide sequence: TGCAGTGCTGACCGTCGACAGGCTGACTATGGCTACACCTTC. Its protein product is CSADRRQADYGYTF.

The chain carries TRBV7-2 and TRBJ1-6, with 7 bases aligning to TRBD1. In germline, CDR1 is SGHTA, CDR2 FQGNSA. The junction had 9 bases not matched to a gene; V was cut back by 4 bases and J by 6 bases. The CDR3 extends over 16 amino acids. CDR3 amino acids: CASSSPTGTVNSPLHF. The CDR3 coding sequence is TGTGCCAGCAGCTCTCCAACCGGGACAGTTAATTCACCCCTCCACTTT.

CDR3 nucleotide sequence: TGCAGTGCCGCCCCGACGACCCTAAAAGGGCGGACCCAGTACTTC. This codes for CSAAPTTLKGRTQYF. The chain uses TRBV20-1 and TRBJ2-7; D unresolved. The end of the DNA aligns better with TRBJ2-5, so the J call may be wrong. The CDR3 consists of 15 residues. CDR1 and CDR2 (germline): DFQATT, SNEGSKA (reference sequence).

The chain joins TRBV5-6 to TRBJ2-5; D unclear. The CDR3 has 15 amino acids. V shed 4 bases and J shed 0 bases, with 13 bases lying between them. Germline CDR1 is SGHDT and CDR2 is YYEEEE. The CDR3 is CASSTYTEYQETQYF. The CDR3 coding sequence is TGTGCCAGCAGCACCTACACAGAGTACCAAGAGACCCAGTACTTC.

The V call is TRBV12-3 or TRBV12-4, the J call TRBJ1-1; possible D gene TRBD1, 6 bases. Deletions cut 1 base from V and 5 bases from J, with 14 bases between. This CDR3 spans 15 amino acids. CDR3 residues: CASSLGRSGATEAFF. CDR3 DNA: TGTGCCAGCAGTTTAGGGAGGTCAGGGGCGACTGAAGCTTTCTTT.

This clonotype was seen a handful of times. DNA for the CDR3: TGTGCCAGCATGACGGTATATAATTCACCCCTCCACTTT. It yields the protein CASMTVYNSPLHF. The chain has TRBV6-5 and TRBJ1-6; no firm D call. The ends were cut back, 7 bases at V and 4 bases at J, with 8 bases in the middle. Germline lookup yields CDR1 MNHEY and CDR2 SVGAGI. This CDR3 has 13 amino acids.

This sequence joins TRBV12-3 or TRBV12-4 and TRBJ1-2; 7 bases map to TRBD1. CDR3 length equals 17 residues. The junction had 17 bases not matched to a gene; V was cut back by 6 bases and J by 4 bases. The CDR3: CASSLRTGLGLFYGYTF. CDR3 DNA: TGTGCCAGCAGCCTAAGGACAGGCTTGGGCCTATTCTATGGCTACACCTTC.

This clonotype was found a few times. The chain recombines TRBV11-1 with TRBJ2-5, with TRBD2 identical over 9 bases. Germline loops: CDR1 SGHAT, CDR2 FQDESV (reference sequence). There are 16 residues in the CDR3. V lost 6 bases, J lost 9 bases, and 17 bases stayed unmatched. CDR3 protein: CASSPRLAAKEVAQYF. CDR3 DNA: TGTGCCAGCAGTCCCAGACTAGCGGCCAAGGAGGTGGCCCAGTACTTC.

The chain joins TRBV7-3 to TRBJ2-3; 10 bases map to TRBD2. Germline loops: CDR1 SGHTA, CDR2 FQGTGA. Germline trimming cut 4 bases from V and 5 bases from J; bases unmatched to any gene: 12. The CDR3 spans 17 residues. The CDR3: CASSSWTSGNEGDTQYF. CDR3 DNA sequence: TGTGCCAGCAGCTCCTGGACTAGCGGCAACGAGGGAGATACGCAGTATTTT.

This chain uses TRBV6-5 with TRBJ2-2; unclear D gene. Trimming removed 4 bases from V and 5 bases from J, with 8 bases in between. The CDR3 contains 13 residues. Looked up from germline, CDR1 is MNHEY and CDR2 is SVGAGI. CDR3 coding DNA: TGTGCCAGCAGTTGGGGTAAAACCGGGGAGCTGTTTTTT. Amino acid sequence: CASSWGKTGELFF.